The TCR beta chain under discussion was sequenced for a study of human T cells and chemical hapten exposure. Study-wide context: Diphenylcyclopropenone was administered weekly to the scalp of patients throughout the approximately 24-week study. TCR yields per sample varied, mainly owing to small pooled library volume differences.

Within the library, unique molecular identifiers were attached to each individual cDNA molecule. TCRdb fed the RACE reads into MiXCR, producing one record per CDR3 protein. The sample has some 170,000 distinct CDR3 sequences; about 20% are singletons. In its sample, this clonotype was seen a few times. What it binds is unknown. Findings of the study overall: No change in TCRs above 1 in 1000 frequency was produced by DPC sensitization.

Time point in this sample: patch test 1, 2 weeks after DPC sensitization. Treatment of the sample: therapeutic diphenylcyclopropenone sensitization with weekly scalp DPC. Trimming took off 5 bases at V and 6 bases at J, with 26 bases between the two ends. CDR3 length equals 18 residues. Per the germline V gene, CDR1 is KGHSH and CDR2 is LQKENI. The sequence derives from a woman aged 50 to 65 with alopecia areata. Some clones in this sample may be carry-over from other donors' samples. The chain recombines TRBV18 with TRBJ2-1; D call uncertain. Sequencing used whole blood, obtained in connection with sensitization to the hapten diphenylcyclopropenone (DPC). The CDR3: CASSSRVSSGSGPNEQFF. CDR3 in DNA: TGTGCCAGCTCATCAAGAGTCTCGTCTGGGTCCGGGCCCAATGAGCAGTTCTTC.